These 22 T cell receptor beta chains were all obtained from the same sample, sequenced in a study of T cell repertoires in cytomegalovirus infection (dated by TCRdb to the late 2010s). These receptors are not linked to any known antigen. Sequencing used an Illumina HiSeq 1500. TCRdb cleaned the public reads at Q25 with fastp, built clones with MiXCR and kept in-frame beta chains. Rows are unified per CDR3 protein, each entry keeping the most common DNA and genes. The sample table shows 250,000 to 400,000 distinct CDR3 sequences, and 20% to 25% are seen once. The ten top clones hold about 14% of the sample. The treatment or condition label here, explained by the study, means: in vitro stimulation with specific CMV peptide epitopes to enrich CMV-specific T cells. Sequenced material: cultured PBMCs, taken from culture after CMV antigen stimulation. The receptors originated from a human donor in good health (CMV status not recorded). Some clones in this sample may be carry-over from other donors' samples.

This clonotype was recorded many times. The chain combines TRBV7-2 with TRBJ2-3; 11 bases are a match to TRBD2. V dropped 4 bases and J dropped 11; count of bases not matched to a gene: 8. CDR1 is SGHTA and CDR2 is FQGNSA in the germline V gene. This CDR3 comprises 14 residues. CDR3 in amino acids: CASSSLTSGSEQYF. The CDR3 DNA reads as TGTGCCAGCAGCTCCCTAACTAGCGGGAGTGAGCAGTATTTT.

This clonotype was counted between two and nine times. V gene TRBV4-1 combines with J gene TRBJ2-3, with D tentatively TRBD2 (6 bases). Trimming removed 1 base at V and 4 bases at J, with 12 bases between. This CDR3 is 15 amino acids long. The germline gives CDR1 MGHRA, CDR2 YSYEKL. The CDR3 reads CASSQVETSSDTQYF. The CDR3 DNA reads as TGCGCCAGCAGCCAAGTGGAAACTAGCTCAGATACGCAGTATTTT.

This clonotype appeared many times. The chain has TRBV7-2 and TRBJ2-3; D gene ambiguous. CDR3 length: 12 residues. V dropped 11 bases and J dropped 8 bases, with 17 bases sitting between them. Germline V gives CDR1 SGHTA, CDR2 FQGNSA. CDR3 loop: CARQELDPTQYF. The CDR3 coding sequence is TGTGCCCGCCAGGAGTTAGACCCTACGCAGTATTTT.

The chain couples TRBV2 to TRBJ2-1; D may be TRBD2 (6 bases). The CDR3 is made up of 17 amino acids. Germline loops: CDR1 SNHLY, CDR2 FYNNEI. Trimming pared 8 bases from V and 8 bases from J, leaving 28 bases between. As DNA, the CDR3 is TGTGCCAGCTCCCTAGCCGCTCTGAATTTGGGAGGTCATGAGCAGTTCTTC. It specifies CASSLAALNLGGHEQFF. Supplemented by reference TRBV2 and TRBJ2-1, the full variable domain reads EPEVTQTPSHQVTQMGQEVILRCVPISNHLYFYWYRQILGQKVEFLVSFYNNEISEKSEIFDDQFSVERPDGSNFTLKIRSTKLEDSAMYFCASSLAALNLGGHEQFFGPGTRLTVL.

The chain joins TRBV12-3 or TRBV12-4 to TRBJ2-1; D is perhaps TRBD1 or TRBD2 (5 bases each). V was shortened by 6 bases and J by 4 bases, with 16 bases between the two germline ends. The CDR3 sequence is 15 residues long. This chain's CDR3 is CASSPGTRYYNEQFF. Here the CDR3 DNA reads TGTGCCAGCAGCCCGGGGACCAGATATTACAATGAGCAGTTCTTC.

This clonotype was observed a handful of times. V and J are TRBV11-3 and TRBJ2-5; the D is unclear. The CDR3 loop spans 14 amino acids. V gave up 5 bases and J gave up 2 bases, with 12 bases separating them. The germline gives CDR1 SGHNT, CDR2 YENEEA. Here the CDR3 reads CASSASLLQETQYF. The CDR3 DNA reads as TGTGCCAGCAGCGCAAGCCTCCTTCAAGAGACCCAGTACTTC.

The chain joins TRBV27 to TRBJ2-7; TRBD1 might be the D (6 bases). V lost 6 bases and J 3 bases, leaving 15 bases between the germline ends. Per the germline V gene, CDR1 is MNHEY and CDR2 is SMNVEV (reference sequence). CDR3 length: 14 amino acids. CDR3 DNA sequence: TGTGCCAGCAGAACGAAACAGGGATTCTACGAGCAGTACTTC. Translated, it gives CASRTKQGFYEQYF.

Regarding this clonotype: The junction and the germline gene differ at one end; a read error may be behind it. CDR3 in DNA: TGTGCCAGCAGCTCCGGCCAGGCCTCGGACTTT. This sequence encodes CASSSGQASDF. V gene TRBV7-9 combines with J gene TRBJ1-6; D gene unclear. CDR3 length: 11 amino acids. The germline gives CDR1 SEHNR, CDR2 FQNEAQ (reference sequence).

The chain uses TRBV5-1 and TRBJ2-3; 11 bases are shared with TRBD2. Germline-derived CDR1 and CDR2 are SGHRS and YFSETQ. The CDR3 has 17 residues. V lost 0 bases, J lost 0 bases, and 3 bases stayed unmatched. The DNA of the CDR3 is TGCGCCAGCAGCTTGGCCGGACTAGCGGGCAGCACAGATACGCAGTATTTT. This sequence encodes CASSLAGLAGSTDTQYF. The whole variable domain, filled in from reference TRBV5-1 and TRBJ2-3, reads KAGVTQTPRYLIKTRGQQVTLSCSPISGHRSVSWYQQTPGQGLQFLFEYFSETQRNKGNFPGRFSGRQFSNSRSEMNVSTLELGDSALYLCASSLAGLAGSTDTQYFGPGTRLTVL.

This clonotype was recorded a few times. The chain is built from TRBV29-1 and TRBJ2-7; D is unclear. Trimming stripped 4 bases from V and 4 bases from J, with 11 bases between. The CDR3 loop spans 12 amino acids. Germline CDR1 is SQVTM and CDR2 is ANQGSEA. In DNA, the CDR3 is TGCAGCGTTGCTTGGGGTATGTACGAGCAGTACTTC. Amino acids: CSVAWGMYEQYF.

This sequence joins TRBV7-2 and TRBJ2-1; 9 bases match TRBD2. CDR3 length: 15 amino acids. J lost 7 bases, V lost 4 bases, and 8 bases had no gene match. CDR1 is SGHTA and CDR2 is FQGNSA in the germline V gene. The CDR3 here is CASSSFGGRENEQFF. CDR3 coding DNA: TGTGCCAGCAGCTCTTTTGGCGGGAGGGAGAATGAGCAGTTCTTC.

The chain recombines TRBV28 with TRBJ2-7; D is unclear. Trimming took off 4 bases at V and 5 bases at J, with 6 bases between the two ends. Germline-derived CDR1 and CDR2 are MDHEN and SYDVKM. CDR3 length: 11 residues. The CDR3 DNA follows: TGTGCCAGCAGTTGGTCCAACGAGCAGTACTTC. Translating gives CASSWSNEQYF. Full variable domain (missing parts from reference TRBV28 and TRBJ2-7): DVKVTQSSRYLVKRTGEKVFLECVQDMDHENMFWYRQDPGLGLRLIYFSYDVKMKEKGDIPEGYSVSREKKERFSLILESASTNQTSMYLCASSWSNEQYFGPGTRLTVT.

This clonotype was seen at least ten times. J is TRBJ2-2 and V is TRBV7-2, with D perhaps matching TRBD2 (5 bases). CDR3 length: 16 residues. Germline-derived CDR1 and CDR2 are SGHTA and FQGNSA. V shed 1 base and J shed 2 bases, with 11 bases lying between them. CDR3 DNA sequence: TGTGCCAGCAGCTTAGGTGGGAGCGGAAACACCGGGGAGCTGTTTTTT. Amino acid sequence: CASSLGGSGNTGELFF.

This clonotype was seen more than once but under ten times. CDR3 bases: TGTGCCAGCAGCTTAGTCGCAGGCCCAGGTGGGGATACGCAGTATTTT. It specifies CASSLVAGPGGDTQYF. The genes are TRBV7-6 and TRBJ2-3; D remains unclear. Trimming cost V 1 base and J 6 bases, with 17 bases left between them. Germline CDR1 SGHVS, CDR2 FNYEAQ. This CDR3 is 16 amino acids long.

The chain has TRBV7-9 and TRBJ2-1; the match to TRBD2 covers 10 bases. The CDR3 runs 15 residues. Germline trimming cut 2 bases from V and 8 bases from J; bases unmatched to any gene: 6. The V gene's germline CDR1 is SEHNR and CDR2 FQNEAQ (reference sequence). The CDR3 is CASSLRASGSDEQFF. The CDR3 DNA is TGTGCCAGCAGCTTACGGGCTAGCGGGAGCGATGAGCAGTTCTTC.

Remarks on this clonotype: The conserved phenylalanine or tryptophan normally closing the CDR3 is absent here, so this likely arose from a read error. It is unclear where the CDR3 begins or ends on the DNA, so no DNA is shown, and the CDR3 is as TCRdb lists it. The V gene is TRBV6-2 or TRBV6-3, the J gene TRBJ2-1; the table's D gene call, TRBD2, was not cross checked with the DNA. The CDR3 is made up of 10 amino acids, end residues included. Looked up from germline, CDR1 is MNHEY and CDR2 is SVGEGT. CDR3 residues: CASRPGLAPS.

This clonotype has at least ten counts. This rearrangement joins TRBV7-2 to TRBJ2-5; D is ambiguous. V shed 4 bases and J shed 7 bases, with 13 bases lying between them. CDR3 length equals 13 residues. CDR1 is SGHTA, CDR2 FQGNSA, per germline. The CDR3 DNA reads as TGTGCCAGCAGCTCCGCTGGCTTGGTGACCCAGTACTTC. As protein: CASSSAGLVTQYF.

V and J are TRBV6-2 or TRBV6-3 and TRBJ1-1, with D possibly TRBD1 on 6 matching bases. The CDR3 loop spans 14 amino acids. Trimming removed 2 bases at V and 5 bases at J, with 12 bases between. Germline CDR1 is MNHEY and CDR2 is SVGEGT. CDR3 in amino acids: CASSYGGLWTEAFF. The CDR3 nucleotides are TGTGCCAGCAGTTACGGGGGGCTTTGGACTGAAGCTTTCTTT.

Ten or more counts support this clonotype. The V call is TRBV7-2, the J call TRBJ1-2; possibly TRBD1 for D (5 bases). CDR1 is SGHTA, CDR2 FQGNSA, per germline. CDR3 size: 12 residues. Trimming shortened V by 3 bases and J by 4 bases, and 6 bases separated the two germline ends. The CDR3 sequence: CASSLQGYGYTF. In DNA form, the CDR3 reads TGTGCCAGCAGCTTGCAGGGCTATGGCTACACCTTC.

At least ten counts were recorded for this clonotype. The chain recombines TRBV7-8 with TRBJ2-5, with D possibly TRBD1 on 5 matching bases. Germline-derived CDR1 and CDR2 are SGHVS and FQNEAQ. The length of the CDR3 is 14 residues. Trimming took 7 bases from V and 4 from J, leaving 16 bases between them. The CDR3 is CASTALQRGETQYF. Written as DNA, the CDR3 is TGTGCCAGCACGGCACTACAAAGGGGAGAGACCCAGTACTTC.

V usage is TRBV11-2 and J usage is TRBJ1-1; a weak D match, TRBD1 (5 bases). Trimming cost V 1 base and J 7 bases, with 7 bases left between them. Looked up from germline, CDR1 is SGHAT and CDR2 is FQNNGV. There are 12 residues in the CDR3. CDR3 DNA: TGTGCCAGCAGCTTAGTGGACATTGAAGCTTTCTTT. Encoded protein: CASSLVDIEAFF. Full variable domain (missing parts from reference TRBV11-2 and TRBJ1-1): EAGVAQSPRYKIIEKRQSVAFWCNPISGHATLYWYQQILGQGPKLLIQFQNNGVVDDSQLPKDRFSAERLKGVDSTLKIQPAKLEDSAVYLCASSLVDIEAFFGQGTRLTVV.

V usage is TRBV19 and J usage is TRBJ2-3, with a tentative D call TRBD2 (8 bases). Trimming removed 5 bases at V and 4 bases at J, with 13 bases between. Germline CDR1 reads LNHDA; CDR2 reads SQIVND (reference sequence). The CDR3 runs 14 residues. The CDR3 region has the DNA TGTGCCAGTAGTGGGACAGCGGGGGCAGATACGCAGTATTTT. This encodes CASSGTAGADTQYF.